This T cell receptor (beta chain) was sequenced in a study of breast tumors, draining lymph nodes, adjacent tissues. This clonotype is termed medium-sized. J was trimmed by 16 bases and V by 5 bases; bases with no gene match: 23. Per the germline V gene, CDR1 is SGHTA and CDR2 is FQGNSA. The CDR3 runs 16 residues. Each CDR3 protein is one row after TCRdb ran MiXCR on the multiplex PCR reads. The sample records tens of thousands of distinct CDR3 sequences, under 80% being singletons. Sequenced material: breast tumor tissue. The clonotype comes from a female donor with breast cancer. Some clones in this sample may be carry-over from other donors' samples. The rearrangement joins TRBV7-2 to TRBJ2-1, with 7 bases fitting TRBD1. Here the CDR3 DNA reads TGTGCCAGCAGCCCCGGTTGGGACAGAAGTCTAGGCCTAGGCTTCTTC. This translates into CASSPGWDRSLGLGFF.